This note documents a single TCR beta chain sequence. Its antigen is undetermined. This specimen belongs to a study of cytomegalovirus exposure and HLA in healthy donors. The study, taken as a whole, reports: More clonal expansion characterized HLA-associated TCR beta chains than equally common others in a later analysis. V- and J-gene trimming in TCR beta was tied to a missense DCLRE1C variant by an analysis performed later. Later analysis showed TCR association rates varying by HLA locus, highest for DRB1 and lowest for HLA-C. The study recorded 164 TCR beta chains that were cytomegalovirus-associated.

PCR employed 60 Vbeta and 13 Jbeta primers. Measured with immunoSEQ multiplex PCR; TCRdb has only the in-frame clones, and not every one. The top ten hold about 1.6% of the sample, which has approximately 180,000 clones, roughly 77% seen once. CDR3 length equals 17 residues. The J segment lost 0 bases and the V segment lost 2 bases, leaving 6 bases of the junction unmatched. The germline gives CDR1 SGHTA, CDR2 FQGTGA. Material: PBMCs. The TCR sequence derives from a woman aged 45-60 years in good health and CMV-seronegative. The chain is built from TRBV7-3 and TRBJ2-1; 8 bases agree with TRBD2. The CDR3 DNA reads TGTGCCAGCAGCTTATTCCCTGGGACTAGCTCCTACAATGAGCAGTTCTTC. This codes for CASSLFPGTSSYNEQFF.